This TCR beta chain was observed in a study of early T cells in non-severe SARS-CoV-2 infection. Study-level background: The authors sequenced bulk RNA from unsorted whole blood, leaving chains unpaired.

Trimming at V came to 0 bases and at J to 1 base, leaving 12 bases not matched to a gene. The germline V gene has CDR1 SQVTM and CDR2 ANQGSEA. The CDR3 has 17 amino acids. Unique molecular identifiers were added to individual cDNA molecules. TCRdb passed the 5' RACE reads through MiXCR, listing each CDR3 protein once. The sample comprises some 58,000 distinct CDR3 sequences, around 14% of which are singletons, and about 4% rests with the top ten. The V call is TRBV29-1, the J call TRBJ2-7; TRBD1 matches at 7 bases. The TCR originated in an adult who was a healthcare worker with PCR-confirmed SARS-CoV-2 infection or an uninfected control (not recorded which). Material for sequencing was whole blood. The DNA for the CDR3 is TGCAGCGTTGAAGATCAGGCAACAGGGGCCGAATCCTACGAGCAGTACTTC. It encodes CSVEDQATGAESYEQYF.